The clone carrying this T cell receptor (beta chain) was detected once. As yet, its antigen is unknown. With a J-beta primer mix and a sample-barcoded 5' primer, a second PCR ran about 6 to 11 cycles. TCRdb independently ran MiXCR on the 5' RACE reads; one entry per CDR3 protein. This sample has about 640,000 distinct CDR3 sequences, with about 30% found just once. This CDR3 is built from 15 residues. Germline trimming cut 7 bases from V and 3 bases from J; bases unmatched to any gene: 11. Germline loops: CDR1 SGHDT, CDR2 YYEEEE. These data are taken from a study of blood T cells in healthy people across ages. Study findings and constraints: Calculation of diversity from one million T cells yielded estimates considered to be underestimates.

The V gene is TRBV5-6, the J gene TRBJ1-2; 8 bases fit TRBD1. The sequence came from a woman older than 75 in good health. Sequenced material: blood. The CDR3 region is CASGQGHRGYYGYTF. CDR3 sequence (DNA): TGTGCCAGCGGACAGGGTCACCGCGGATACTATGGCTACACCTTC.